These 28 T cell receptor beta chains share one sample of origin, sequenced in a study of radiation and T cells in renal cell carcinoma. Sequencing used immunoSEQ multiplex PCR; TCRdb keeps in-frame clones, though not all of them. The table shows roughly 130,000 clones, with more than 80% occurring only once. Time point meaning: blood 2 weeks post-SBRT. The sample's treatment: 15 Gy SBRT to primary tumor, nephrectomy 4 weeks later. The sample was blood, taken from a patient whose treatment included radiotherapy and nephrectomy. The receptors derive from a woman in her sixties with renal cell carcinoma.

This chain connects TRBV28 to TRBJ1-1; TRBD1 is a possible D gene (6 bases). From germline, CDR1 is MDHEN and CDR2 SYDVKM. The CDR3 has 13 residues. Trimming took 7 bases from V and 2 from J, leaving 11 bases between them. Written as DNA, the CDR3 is TGTGCCAGCACCTTGGGGGGCAACACTGAAGCTTTCTTT. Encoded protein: CASTLGGNTEAFF.

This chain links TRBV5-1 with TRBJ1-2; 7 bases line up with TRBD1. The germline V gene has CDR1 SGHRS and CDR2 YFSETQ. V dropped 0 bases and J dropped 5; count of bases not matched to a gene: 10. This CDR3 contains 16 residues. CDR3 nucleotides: TGCGCCAGCAGCTTGGAGGTGAGAGGGGGCGGATATGGCTACACCTTC. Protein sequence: CASSLEVRGGGYGYTF. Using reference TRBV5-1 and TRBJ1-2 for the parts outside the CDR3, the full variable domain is KAGVTQTPRYLIKTRGQQVTLSCSPISGHRSVSWYQQTPGQGLQFLFEYFSETQRNKGNFPGRFSGRQFSNSRSEMNVSTLELGDSALYLCASSLEVRGGGYGYTFGSGTRLTVV.

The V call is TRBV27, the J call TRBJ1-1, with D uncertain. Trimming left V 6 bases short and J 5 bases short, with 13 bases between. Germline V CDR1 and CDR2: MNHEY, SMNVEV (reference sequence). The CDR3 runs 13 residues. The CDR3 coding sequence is TGTGCCAGCAGGCCGGGAGGGCTTACTGAAGCTTTCTTT. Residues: CASRPGGLTEAFF.

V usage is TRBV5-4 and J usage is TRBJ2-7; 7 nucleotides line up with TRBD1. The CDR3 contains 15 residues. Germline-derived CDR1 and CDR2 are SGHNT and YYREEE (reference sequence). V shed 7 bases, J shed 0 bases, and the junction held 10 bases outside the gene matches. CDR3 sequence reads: CASSLGTASSYEQYF. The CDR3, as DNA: TGTGCCAGCTCCCTGGGGACAGCCAGCTCCTACGAGCAGTACTTC.

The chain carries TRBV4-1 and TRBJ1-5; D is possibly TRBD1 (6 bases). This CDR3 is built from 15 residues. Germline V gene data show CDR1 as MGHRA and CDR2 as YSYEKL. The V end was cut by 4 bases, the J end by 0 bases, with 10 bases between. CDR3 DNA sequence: TGCGCCAGCAGCCCGGGGGGCACTAGCAATCAGCCCCAGCATTTT. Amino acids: CASSPGGTSNQPQHF.

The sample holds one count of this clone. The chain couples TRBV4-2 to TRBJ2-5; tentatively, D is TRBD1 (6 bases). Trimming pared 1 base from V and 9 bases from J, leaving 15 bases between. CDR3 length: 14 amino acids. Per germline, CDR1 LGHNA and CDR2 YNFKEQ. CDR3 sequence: CASSQGGQGLAQYF. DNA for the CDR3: TGTGCCAGCAGCCAAGGTGGCCAGGGGTTGGCCCAGTACTTC.

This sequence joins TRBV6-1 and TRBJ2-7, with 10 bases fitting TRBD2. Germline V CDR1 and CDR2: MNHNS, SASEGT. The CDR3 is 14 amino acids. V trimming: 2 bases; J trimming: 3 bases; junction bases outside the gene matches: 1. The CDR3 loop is CASSESGGGYEQYF. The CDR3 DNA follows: TGTGCCAGCAGTGAAAGCGGGGGGGGCTACGAGCAGTACTTC.

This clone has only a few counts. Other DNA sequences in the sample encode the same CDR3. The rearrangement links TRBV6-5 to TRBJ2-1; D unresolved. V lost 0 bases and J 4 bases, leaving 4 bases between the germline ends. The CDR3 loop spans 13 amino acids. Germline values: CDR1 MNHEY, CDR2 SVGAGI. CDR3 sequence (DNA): TGTGCCAGCAGTTACTCGTCATACAATGAGCAGTTCTTC. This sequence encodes CASSYSSYNEQFF.

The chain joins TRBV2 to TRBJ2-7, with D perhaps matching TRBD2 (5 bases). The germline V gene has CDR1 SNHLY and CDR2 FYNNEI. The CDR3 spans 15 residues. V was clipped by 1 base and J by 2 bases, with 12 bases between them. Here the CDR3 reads CASSEGTPWAYEQYF. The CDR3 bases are TGTGCCAGCAGTGAAGGGACTCCTTGGGCCTACGAGCAGTACTTC.

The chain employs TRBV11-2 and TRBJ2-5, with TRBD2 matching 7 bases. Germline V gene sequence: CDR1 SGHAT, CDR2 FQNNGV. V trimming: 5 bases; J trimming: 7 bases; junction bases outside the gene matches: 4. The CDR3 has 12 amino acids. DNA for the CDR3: TGTGCCAGCAGCCCCCCGGGAGGGACCCAGTACTTC. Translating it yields CASSPPGGTQYF.

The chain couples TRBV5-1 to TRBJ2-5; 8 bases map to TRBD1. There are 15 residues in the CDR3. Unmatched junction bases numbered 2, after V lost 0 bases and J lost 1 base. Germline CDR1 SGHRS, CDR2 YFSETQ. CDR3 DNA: TGCGCCAGCAGCTTGGCCACAGGGGGCCAAGAGACCCAGTACTTC. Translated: CASSLATGGQETQYF.

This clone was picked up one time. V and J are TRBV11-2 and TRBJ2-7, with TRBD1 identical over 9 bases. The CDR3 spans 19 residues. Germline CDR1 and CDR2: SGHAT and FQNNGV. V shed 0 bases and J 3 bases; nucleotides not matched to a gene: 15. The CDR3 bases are TGTGCCAGCAGCTTAGATTGGGGACAGGGTTTTCGTCTGAGCTACGAGCAGTACTTC. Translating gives CASSLDWGQGFRLSYEQYF.

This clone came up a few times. In nucleotides, the CDR3 is TGTGCCATCAGTAGAATGAACACTGAAGCTTTCTTT. It translates to CAISRMNTEAFF. V gene TRBV10-3 combines with J gene TRBJ1-1; D gene uncertain. This CDR3 comprises 12 residues. V lost 5 bases and J 0 bases, leaving 4 bases between the germline ends. Per the germline V gene, CDR1 is ENHRY and CDR2 is SYGVKD.

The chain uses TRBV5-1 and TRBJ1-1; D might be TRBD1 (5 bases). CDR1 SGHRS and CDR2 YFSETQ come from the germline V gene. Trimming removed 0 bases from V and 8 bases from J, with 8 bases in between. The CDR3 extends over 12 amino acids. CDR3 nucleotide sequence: TGCGCCAGCAGCTTGGGGGGACCAGAAGCTTTCTTT. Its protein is CASSLGGPEAFF.

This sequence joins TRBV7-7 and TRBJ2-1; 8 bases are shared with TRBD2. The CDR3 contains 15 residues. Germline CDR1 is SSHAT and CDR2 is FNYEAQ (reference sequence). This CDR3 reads CASGEVDNPYNEQFF. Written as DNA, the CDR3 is TGTGCTAGCGGGGAGGTTGACAATCCCTACAATGAGCAGTTCTTC.

The CDR3 DNA is TGTGCCAGCAGCTTGGGGCACTCACGAGACAATGAGCAGTTCTTC. This translates into CASSLGHSRDNEQFF. V is TRBV5-4 and J is TRBJ2-1; D uncertain. The CDR3 sequence is 15 residues long. CDR1 SGHNT and CDR2 YYREEE come from the germline V gene (reference sequence). The V end was cut by 0 bases, the J end by 5 bases, with 12 bases between.

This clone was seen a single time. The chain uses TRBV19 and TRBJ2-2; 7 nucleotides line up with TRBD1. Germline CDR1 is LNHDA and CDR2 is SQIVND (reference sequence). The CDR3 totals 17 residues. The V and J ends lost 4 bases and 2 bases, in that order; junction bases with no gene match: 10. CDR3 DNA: TGTGCCAGTAGTAGGAACAGGGGCGACGCAAACACCGGGGAGCTGTTTTTT. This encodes CASSRNRGDANTGELFF.

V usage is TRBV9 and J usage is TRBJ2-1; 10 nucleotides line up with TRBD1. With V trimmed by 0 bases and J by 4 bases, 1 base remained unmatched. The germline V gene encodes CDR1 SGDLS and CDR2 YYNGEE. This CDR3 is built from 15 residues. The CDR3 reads CASSVVGQGYNEQFF. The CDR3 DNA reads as TGTGCCAGCAGCGTAGTGGGACAGGGGTACAATGAGCAGTTCTTC.

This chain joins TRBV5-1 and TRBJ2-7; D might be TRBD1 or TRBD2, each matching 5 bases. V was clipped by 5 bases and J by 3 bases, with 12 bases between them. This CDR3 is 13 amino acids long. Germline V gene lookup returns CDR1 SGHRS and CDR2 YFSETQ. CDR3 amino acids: CASRLGPLYEQYF. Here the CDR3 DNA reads TGCGCCAGCAGACTGGGACCACTCTACGAGCAGTACTTC. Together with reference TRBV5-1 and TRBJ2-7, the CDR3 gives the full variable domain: KAGVTQTPRYLIKTRGQQVTLSCSPISGHRSVSWYQQTPGQGLQFLFEYFSETQRNKGNFPGRFSGRQFSNSRSEMNVSTLELGDSALYLCASRLGPLYEQYFGPGTRLTVT.

The CDR3: CSVGDPNEQYF. As DNA, the CDR3 is TGCAGCGTGGGTGATCCGAACGAGCAGTACTTC. The chain joins TRBV29-1 to TRBJ2-7; D not certain. The CDR3 totals 11 residues. CDR1 is SQVTM, CDR2 ANQGSEA, per germline. The V end lost 6 bases, the J end lost 5 bases, and 11 bases lay between the germline ends.

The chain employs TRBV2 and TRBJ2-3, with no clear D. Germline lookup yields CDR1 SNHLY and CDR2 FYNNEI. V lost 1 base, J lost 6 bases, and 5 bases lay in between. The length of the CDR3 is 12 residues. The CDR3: CASSEVEDTQYF. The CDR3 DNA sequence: TGTGCCAGCAGTGAAGTAGAGGATACGCAGTATTTT.

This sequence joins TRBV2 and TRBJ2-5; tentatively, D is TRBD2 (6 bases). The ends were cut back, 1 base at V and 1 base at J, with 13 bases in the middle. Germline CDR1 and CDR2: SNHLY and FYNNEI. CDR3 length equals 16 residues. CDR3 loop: CASSEGGVRLQETQYF. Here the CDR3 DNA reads TGTGCCAGCAGTGAAGGGGGGGTCAGACTCCAAGAGACCCAGTACTTC. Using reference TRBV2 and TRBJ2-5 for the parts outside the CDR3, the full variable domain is EPEVTQTPSHQVTQMGQEVILRCVPISNHLYFYWYRQILGQKVEFLVSFYNNEISEKSEIFDDQFSVERPDGSNFTLKIRSTKLEDSAMYFCASSEGGVRLQETQYFGPGTRLLVL.

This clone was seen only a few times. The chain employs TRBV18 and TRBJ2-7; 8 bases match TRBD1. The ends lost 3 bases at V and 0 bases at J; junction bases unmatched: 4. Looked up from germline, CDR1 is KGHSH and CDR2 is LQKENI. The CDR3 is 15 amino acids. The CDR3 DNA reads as TGTGCCAGCTCACCTTTGGGACAGGCCTCCTACGAGCAGTACTTC. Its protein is CASSPLGQASYEQYF.

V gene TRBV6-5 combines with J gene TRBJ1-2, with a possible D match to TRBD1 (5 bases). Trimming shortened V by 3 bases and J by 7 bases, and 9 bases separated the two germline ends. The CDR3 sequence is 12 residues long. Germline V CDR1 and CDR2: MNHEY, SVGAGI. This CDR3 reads CASSYRGGGYTF. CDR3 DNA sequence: TGTGCCAGCAGTTATAGGGGAGGTGGCTACACCTTC.

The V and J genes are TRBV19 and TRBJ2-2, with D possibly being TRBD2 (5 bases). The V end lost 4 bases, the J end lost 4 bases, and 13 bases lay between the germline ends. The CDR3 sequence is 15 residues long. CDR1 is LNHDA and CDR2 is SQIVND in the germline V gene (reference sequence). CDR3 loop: CASSTVAQGTGELFF. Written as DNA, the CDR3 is TGTGCCAGTAGTACGGTAGCGCAAGGCACCGGGGAGCTGTTTTTT.

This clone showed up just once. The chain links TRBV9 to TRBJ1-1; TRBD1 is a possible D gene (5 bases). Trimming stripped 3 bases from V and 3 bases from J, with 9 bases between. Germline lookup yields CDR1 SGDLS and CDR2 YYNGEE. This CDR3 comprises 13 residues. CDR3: CASSAGVHTEAFF. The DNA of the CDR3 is TGTGCCAGCAGCGCGGGGGTTCACACTGAAGCTTTCTTT.

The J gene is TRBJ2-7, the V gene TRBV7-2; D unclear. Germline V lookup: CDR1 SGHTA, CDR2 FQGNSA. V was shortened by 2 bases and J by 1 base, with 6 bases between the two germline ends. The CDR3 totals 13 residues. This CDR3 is CASSLSLSYEQYF. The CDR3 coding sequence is TGTGCCAGCAGCTTATCCCTTTCCTACGAGCAGTACTTC.

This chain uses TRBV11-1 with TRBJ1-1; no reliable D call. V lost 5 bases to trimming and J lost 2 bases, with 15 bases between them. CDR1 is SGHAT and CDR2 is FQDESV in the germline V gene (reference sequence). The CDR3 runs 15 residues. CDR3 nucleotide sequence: TGTGCCAGCAGCCCCCACGGCGGCACCAACACTGAAGCTTTCTTT. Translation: CASSPHGGTNTEAFF. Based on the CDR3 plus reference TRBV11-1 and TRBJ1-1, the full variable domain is EAEVAQSPRYKITEKSQAVAFWCDPISGHATLYWYRQILGQGPELLVQFQDESVVDDSQLPKDRFSAERLKGVDSTLKIQPAELGDSAMYLCASSPHGGTNTEAFFGQGTRLTVV.